This T cell receptor beta chain is from a study of beta chain features in type 1 diabetes. Expressed TCRB transcripts were sequenced, since all the RNA that had been isolated was reverse transcribed. Repertoires were generated with immunoSEQ multiplex PCR, while TCRdb's copy carries only in-frame clones and drops some. The sample holds 500,000 to 700,000 clones, less than 20% seen once. In germline, CDR1 is SEHNR, CDR2 FQNEAQ (reference sequence). Germline trimming cut 4 bases from V and 2 bases from J; bases unmatched to any gene: 4. The CDR3 contains 14 residues. This clone was detected only a few times.

This sequence originates from a man in his late teens or twenties in good health. The genes are TRBV7-9 and TRBJ2-5, with 7 bases that match TRBD1. The sequenced sample consisted of naive CD4+ T cells from blood. CDR3 region: CASSYPGGQETQYF. The CDR3 DNA reads TGTGCCAGCAGCTACCCAGGGGGTCAAGAGACCCAGTACTTC. Combining the CDR3 with reference TRBV7-9 and TRBJ2-5 gives the whole variable domain DTGVSQNPRHKITKRGQNVTFRCDPISEHNRLYWYRQTLGQGPEFLTYFQNEAQLEKSRLLSDRFSAERPKGSFSTLEIQRTEQGDSAMYLCASSYPGGQETQYFGPGTRLLVL.